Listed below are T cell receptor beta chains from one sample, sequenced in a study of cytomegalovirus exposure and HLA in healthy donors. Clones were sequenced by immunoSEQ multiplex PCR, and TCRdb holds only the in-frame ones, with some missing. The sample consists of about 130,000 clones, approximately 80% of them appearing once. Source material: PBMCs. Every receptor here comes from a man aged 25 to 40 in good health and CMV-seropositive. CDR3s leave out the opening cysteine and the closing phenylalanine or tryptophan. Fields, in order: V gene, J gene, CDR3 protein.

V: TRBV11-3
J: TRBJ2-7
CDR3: ASSLVKVPWRPYEQY

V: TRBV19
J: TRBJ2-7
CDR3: ASSISAGVSEQY

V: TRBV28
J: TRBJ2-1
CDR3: ASKQLAGVSNEQF

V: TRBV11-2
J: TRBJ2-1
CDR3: ASSLEKPYNEQF

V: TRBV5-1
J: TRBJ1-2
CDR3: ASSAGVFNYGYT

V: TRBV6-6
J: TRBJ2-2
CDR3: ASRAVNTGELF

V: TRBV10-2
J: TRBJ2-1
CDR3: ASRLAGEGEQF

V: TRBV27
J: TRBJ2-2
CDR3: ASSLSRGHGGELF

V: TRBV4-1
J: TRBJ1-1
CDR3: ASSQVQGVDTEAF

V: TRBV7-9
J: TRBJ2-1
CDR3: ASAEDEQF

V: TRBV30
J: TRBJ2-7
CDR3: AWSAQAYEQY

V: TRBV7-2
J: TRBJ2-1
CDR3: ASSPRTSGSNNEQF

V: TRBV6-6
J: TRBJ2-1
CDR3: ASSRGTIHNEQF

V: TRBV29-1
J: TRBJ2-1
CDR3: SVEGGTGGYEQF

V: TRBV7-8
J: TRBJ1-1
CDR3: ASSPSGTEAF

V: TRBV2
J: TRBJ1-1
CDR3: ASRGQANTEAF

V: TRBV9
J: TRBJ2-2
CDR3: ASSRGQGLF

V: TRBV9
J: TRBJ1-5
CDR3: ASSTGGASNQPQH